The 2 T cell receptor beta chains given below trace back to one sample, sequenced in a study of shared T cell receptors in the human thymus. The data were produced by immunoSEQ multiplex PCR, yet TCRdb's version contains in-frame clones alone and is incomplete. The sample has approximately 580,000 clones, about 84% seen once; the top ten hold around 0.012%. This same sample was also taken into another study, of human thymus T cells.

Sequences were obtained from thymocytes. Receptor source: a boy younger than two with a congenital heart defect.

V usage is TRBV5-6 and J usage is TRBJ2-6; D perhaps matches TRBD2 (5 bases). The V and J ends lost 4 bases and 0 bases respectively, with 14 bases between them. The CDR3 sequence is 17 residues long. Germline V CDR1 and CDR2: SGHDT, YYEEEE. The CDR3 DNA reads TGTGCCAGCAGCGCGGGCCAGGACTTCTCTGGGGCCAACGTCCTGACTTTC. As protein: CASSAGQDFSGANVLTF.

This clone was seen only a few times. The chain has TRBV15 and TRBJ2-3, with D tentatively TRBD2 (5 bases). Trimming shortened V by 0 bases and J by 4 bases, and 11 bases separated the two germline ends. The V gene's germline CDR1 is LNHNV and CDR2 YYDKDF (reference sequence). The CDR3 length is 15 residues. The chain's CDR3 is CATSREEGSPDTQYF. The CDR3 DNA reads TGTGCCACCAGCAGAGAAGAGGGAAGTCCAGATACGCAGTATTTT.